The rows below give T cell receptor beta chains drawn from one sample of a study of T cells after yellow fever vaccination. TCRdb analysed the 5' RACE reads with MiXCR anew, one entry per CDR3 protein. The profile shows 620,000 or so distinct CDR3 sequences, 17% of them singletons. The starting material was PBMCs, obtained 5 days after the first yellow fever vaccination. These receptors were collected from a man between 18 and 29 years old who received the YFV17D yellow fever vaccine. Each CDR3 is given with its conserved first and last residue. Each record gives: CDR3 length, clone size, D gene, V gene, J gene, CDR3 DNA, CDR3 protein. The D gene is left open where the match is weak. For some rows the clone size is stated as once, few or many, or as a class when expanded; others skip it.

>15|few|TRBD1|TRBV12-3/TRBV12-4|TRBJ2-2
TGTGCCAGCAGGTGGGGGACAGGGAGGACCGGGGAGCTGTTTTTT
CASRWGTGRTGELFF
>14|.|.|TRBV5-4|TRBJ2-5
TGTGCCAGCAGCTTGGCCGTACAGAAAGAGACCCAGTACTTC
CASSLAVQKETQYF
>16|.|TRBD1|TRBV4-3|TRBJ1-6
TGCGCCAGCAGTGACCCGGGACAGGGTCAAAATTCACCCCTCCACTTT
CASSDPGQGQNSPLHF
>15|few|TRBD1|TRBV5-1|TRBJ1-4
TGCGCCAGCAGGACTTCCGGGACAGTTAATGAAAAACTGTTTTTT
CASRTSGTVNEKLFF
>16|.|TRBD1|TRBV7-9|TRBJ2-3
TGTGCCAGCAGCTTAGGGACAGGGGAGATGACAGATACGCAGTATTTT
CASSLGTGEMTDTQYF
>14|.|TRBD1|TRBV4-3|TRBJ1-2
TGCGCCAGCAGCCATCTGGACAGGGAGGAGGGCTACACCTTC
CASSHLDREEGYTF
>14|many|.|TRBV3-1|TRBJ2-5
TGTGCCAGCAGTCCGGGAGAAGGGTTAGAGACCCAGTACTTC
CASSPGEGLETQYF
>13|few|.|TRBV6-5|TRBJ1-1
TGTGCCAGCAGCTACGGGAGGGCCACTGAAGCTTTCTTT
CASSYGRATEAFF
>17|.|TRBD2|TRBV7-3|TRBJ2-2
TGTGCCAGCAGCGCCCGTGAGCGGGGGGATTTGGCCGGGGAGCTGTTTTTT
CASSARERGDLAGELFF
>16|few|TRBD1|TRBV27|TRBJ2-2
TGTGCCAGCAGTTTGATCTGGCAGGGGGATCCCGGGGAGCTGTTTTTT
CASSLIWQGDPGELFF
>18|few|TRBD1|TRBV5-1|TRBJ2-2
TGCGCCAGCAGCTCCGACTCCCGGACAGGGGGTAACACCGGGGAGCTGTTTTTT
CASSSDSRTGGNTGELFF
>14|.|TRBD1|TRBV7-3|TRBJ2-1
TGTGCCAGCAGCTTAGATAGGGGGCGGGATGAGCAGTTCTTC
CASSLDRGRDEQFF
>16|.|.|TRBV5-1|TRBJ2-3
TGCGCCAGCGCTTCGGGGAGAGTCGGAAGCACAGATACGCAGTATTTT
CASASGRVGSTDTQYF
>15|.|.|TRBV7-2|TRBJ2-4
TGTGCCAGCAGCTACGGGACACCCGCCAAAAACATTCAGTACTTC
CASSYGTPAKNIQYF
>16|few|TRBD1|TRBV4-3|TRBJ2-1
TGCGCCAGCAGCCAAGATTTGCTCACAGGGGGCGTTGAGCAGTTCTTC
CASSQDLLTGGVEQFF
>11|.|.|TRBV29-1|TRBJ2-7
TGCAGCGTTGCGACGGGGGACGAGCAGTACTTC
CSVATGDEQYF
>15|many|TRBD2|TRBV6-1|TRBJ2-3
TGTGCCAGCAGTATAGCGGGGGCCTTCACAGATACGCAGTATTTT
CASSIAGAFTDTQYF
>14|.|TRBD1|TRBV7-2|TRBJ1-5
TGTGCCAGCAGACAAAATCAGGGGGATCAGCCCCAGCATTTT
CASRQNQGDQPQHF
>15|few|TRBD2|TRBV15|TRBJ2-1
TGTGCCACCAGTAGACTAGCGGGGATCTACAATGAGCAGTTCTTC
CATSRLAGIYNEQFF
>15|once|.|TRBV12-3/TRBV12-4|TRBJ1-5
TGTGCCAGCTCCCCGACGGTTTATAGCAATCAGCCCCAGCATTTT
CASSPTVYSNQPQHF
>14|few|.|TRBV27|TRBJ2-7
TGTGCCAGCAGTTTGACTGGTTTGGGCCACGAGCAGTACTTC
CASSLTGLGHEQYF
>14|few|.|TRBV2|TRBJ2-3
TGTGCCAGCAGTGTTCGTGGATCCACAGATACGCAGTATTTT
CASSVRGSTDTQYF
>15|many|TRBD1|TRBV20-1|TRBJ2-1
TGCAGTGCTCCCCGGACAGGGACTTTCTACAATGAGCAGTTCTTC
CSAPRTGTFYNEQFF
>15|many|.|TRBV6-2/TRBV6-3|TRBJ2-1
TGTGCCAGCAGTTACCGACTGGCCACCTACAATGAGCAGTTCTTC
CASSYRLATYNEQFF
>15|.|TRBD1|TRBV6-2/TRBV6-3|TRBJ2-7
TGTGCCAGCAGTTACCTACAGGGACAGGGCGGCGAGCAGTACTTC
CASSYLQGQGGEQYF
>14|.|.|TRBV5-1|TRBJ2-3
TGCGCCAGCAGCACGAGCGGGTGGTCAGATACGCAGTATTTT
CASSTSGWSDTQYF